What follows is one TCR beta chain and its context. Antigen unknown. Relative to the germline gene, one junction end is altered; a read error may explain this. CDR3 length: 15 amino acids. Germline assignment: CDR1 SGHRS and CDR2 YFSETQ. The record originates from a study of glioma-infiltrating T cells. Study summary: Low-grade gliomas were grade II; glioblastomas were grade IV at initial diagnosis.

Study results and limitations: Above-expected tissue-blood divergence occurred in all gliomas, most in low-grade ones. Patients with low tissue-blood divergence carried a signature set of shared blood CDR3 motifs.

TCR alpha and beta CDR3 regions were amplified from RNA using iRepertoire nested multiplex PCR. One-step reverse transcription and amplification started from approximately 100-400 ng of tissue mRNA or PBMC total RNA. TCRdb reprocessed the multiplex PCR reads with MiXCR, giving one entry per CDR3 protein. The data show 300,000 to 450,000 distinct CDR3 sequences, roughly two fifths seen once. The rearrangement joins TRBV5-1 to TRBJ2-3, with 10 bases aligning to TRBD2. The clonotype comes from a human donor with low-grade glioma or glioblastoma, undergoing nonglioma brain surgery, or in good health (not recorded which). Sequencing was performed on glioma tissue, nonneoplastic brain tissue, or PBMCs (not recorded which). The CDR3 nucleotides are TGCGCCAGCAGCGACGGGACTAGCGAGGTAGATATGCAGTATTTT. Translating gives CASSDGTSEVDMQYF.